What follows are 5 T cell receptor beta chains derived from one specimen sequenced in a study of T cell responses to AZD1222 COVID-19 vaccine. Assay used: immunoSEQ multiplex PCR; TCRdb lists only in-frame clones, some missing. The sample lists over 150,000 clones, roughly 92% occurring once. The material was peripheral blood, obtained on day 0 of AZD1222 vaccination. The source is an adult in good health.

This chain connects TRBV6-6 to TRBJ2-2, with unresolved D. The germline V gene encodes CDR1 MNHNY and CDR2 SVGAGI (reference sequence). The germline V and J ends were trimmed by 0 bases and 5 bases, with 1 base remaining between them. The length of the CDR3 is 12 residues. The CDR3 coding sequence is TGTGCCAGCAGTTACTCGACCGGGGAGCTGTTTTTT. Protein product: CASSYSTGELFF.

V is TRBV4-2 and J is TRBJ2-5; 9 bases map to TRBD2. The CDR3 is 15 residues long. V trimming: 0 bases; J trimming: 3 bases; junction bases outside the gene matches: 2. Germline V gene sequence: CDR1 LGHNA, CDR2 YNFKEQ. The CDR3 is CASSQEASGKETQYF. DNA for the CDR3: TGTGCCAGCAGCCAAGAGGCTAGCGGGAAAGAGACCCAGTACTTC.

The J gene is TRBJ2-1, the V gene TRBV5-1; a weak D match, TRBD2 (5 bases). V lost 4 bases and J 5 bases, leaving 19 bases between the germline ends. The CDR3 loop spans 16 amino acids. Germline loops: CDR1 SGHRS, CDR2 YFSETQ. The CDR3 DNA reads TGCGCCAGCAGCCCACGATCGAGGGCTGGAGACAATGAGCAGTTCTTC. Encoded protein: CASSPRSRAGDNEQFF.

The chain recombines TRBV12-3 or TRBV12-4 with TRBJ1-5; D is uncertain. The CDR3 is 12 residues long. V was pared by 3 bases and J by 7 bases, with 7 bases between. The DNA of the CDR3 is TGTGCCAGCAGTTTTCCGGGGCAGCCCCAGCATTTT. Translation: CASSFPGQPQHF.

The rearrangement joins TRBV11-2 to TRBJ2-7, with D unclear. Germline V gene sequence: CDR1 SGHAT, CDR2 FQNNGV. V was trimmed by 3 bases and J by 1 base, leaving 1 base between them. CDR3 length: 11 residues. The CDR3 sequence: CASSFSYEQYF. The CDR3, as DNA: TGTGCCAGCAGCTTTTCCTACGAGCAGTACTTC.